Sequencing of this TCR beta chain was carried out in a study of blood T cell repertoires in COVID-19. Clones were read by immunoSEQ multiplex PCR, and TCRdb kept only the in-frame ones, dropping some. Of 150,000 to 200,000 clones in the sample, 82% are singletons; the top ten hold 6.5% to 9.5%. The CDR3 sequence is 18 residues long. V lost 5 bases to trimming and J lost 1 base; unmatched junction nucleotides: 7. Germline V gives CDR1 MNHEY, CDR2 SMNVEV (reference sequence). The chain uses TRBV27 and TRBJ2-1; 14 bases map to TRBD2. This receptor was obtained from a woman in her sixties or seventies with COVID-19, enrolled during active disease. Material: peripheral blood. CDR3: CASSQGLAGDGSYNEQFF. CDR3 nucleotide sequence: TGTGCCAGCAGTCAGGGACTAGCGGGAGATGGGTCCTACAATGAGCAGTTCTTC.